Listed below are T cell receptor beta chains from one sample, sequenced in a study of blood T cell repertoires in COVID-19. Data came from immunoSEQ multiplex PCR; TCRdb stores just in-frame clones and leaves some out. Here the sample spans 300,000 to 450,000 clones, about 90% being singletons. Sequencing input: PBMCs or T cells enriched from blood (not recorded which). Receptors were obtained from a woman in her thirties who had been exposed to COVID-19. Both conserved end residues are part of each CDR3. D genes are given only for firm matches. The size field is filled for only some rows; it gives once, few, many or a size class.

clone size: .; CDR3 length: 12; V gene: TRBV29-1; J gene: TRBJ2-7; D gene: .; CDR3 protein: CSVEVAAYEQYF; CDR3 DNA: TGCAGCGTTGAAGTGGCAGCCTACGAGCAGTACTTC
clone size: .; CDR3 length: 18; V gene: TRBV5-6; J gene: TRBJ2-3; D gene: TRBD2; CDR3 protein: CASSSQTWTSGGTDTQYF; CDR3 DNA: TGTGCCAGCAGCTCGCAGACCTGGACTAGCGGGGGCACAGATACGCAGTATTTT
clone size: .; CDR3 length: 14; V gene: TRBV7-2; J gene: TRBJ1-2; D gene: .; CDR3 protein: CASSLETENYGYTF; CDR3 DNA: TGTGCCAGCAGCCTGGAGACGGAGAACTATGGCTACACCTTC
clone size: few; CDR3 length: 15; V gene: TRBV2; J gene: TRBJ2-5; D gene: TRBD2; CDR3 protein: CASLLGGLARETQYF; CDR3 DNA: TGTGCCAGCCTGCTTGGGGGACTAGCTAGGGAGACCCAGTACTTC
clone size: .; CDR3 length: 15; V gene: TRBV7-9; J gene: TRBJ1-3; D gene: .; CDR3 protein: CASSSATGPGNTIYF; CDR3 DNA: TGTGCCAGCAGCTCCGCCACAGGACCTGGAAACACCATATATTTT
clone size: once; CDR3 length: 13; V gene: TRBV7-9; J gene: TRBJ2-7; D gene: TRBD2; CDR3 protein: CASGGLAAYEQYF; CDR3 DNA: TGTGCCAGCGGGGGACTAGCGGCCTACGAGCAGTACTTC
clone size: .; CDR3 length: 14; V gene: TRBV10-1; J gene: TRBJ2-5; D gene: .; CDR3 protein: CASSADTYQETQYF; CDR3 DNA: TGCGCCAGCAGTGCCGACACGTACCAAGAGACCCAGTACTTC
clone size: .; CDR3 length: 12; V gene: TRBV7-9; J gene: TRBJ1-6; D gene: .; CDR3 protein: CASSWPNSPLHF; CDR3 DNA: TGTGCCAGCAGCTGGCCTAATTCACCCCTCCACTTT
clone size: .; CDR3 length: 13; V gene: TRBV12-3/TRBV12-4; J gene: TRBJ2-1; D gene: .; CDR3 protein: CASSLKVGVEQFF; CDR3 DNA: TGTGCCAGCAGTTTAAAGGTGGGCGTTGAGCAGTTCTTC
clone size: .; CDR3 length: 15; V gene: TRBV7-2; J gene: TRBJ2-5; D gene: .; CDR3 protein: CASSLERTRPGTQYF; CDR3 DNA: TGTGCCAGCAGCTTAGAGCGGACGAGGCCAGGGACCCAGTACTTC
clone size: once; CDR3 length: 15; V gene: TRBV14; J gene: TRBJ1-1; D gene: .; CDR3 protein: CASSQELTANTEAFF; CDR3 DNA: TGTGCCAGCAGCCAAGAATTGACAGCGAACACTGAAGCTTTCTTT
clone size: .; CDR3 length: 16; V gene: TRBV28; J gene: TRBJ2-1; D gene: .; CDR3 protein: CASSLTHPSSYNEQFF; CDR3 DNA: TGTGCCAGCAGTTTAACTCACCCAAGCTCCTACAATGAGCAGTTCTTC
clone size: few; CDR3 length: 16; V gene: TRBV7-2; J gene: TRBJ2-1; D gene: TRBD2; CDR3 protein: CASSLAATSGYNEQFF; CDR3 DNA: TGTGCCAGCAGCTTAGCGGCGACTAGCGGATACAATGAGCAGTTCTTC
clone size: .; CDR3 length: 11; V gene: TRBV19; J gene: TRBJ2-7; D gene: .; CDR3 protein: CASSTSGLGGF; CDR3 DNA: TGTGCCAGTAGTACTTCAGGGCTGGGTGGGTTC
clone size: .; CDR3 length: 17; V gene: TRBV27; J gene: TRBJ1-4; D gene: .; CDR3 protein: CARSFSVYGGTNEKLFF; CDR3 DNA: TGTGCCCGCAGTTTCTCGGTATATGGTGGAACTAATGAAAAACTGTTTTTT
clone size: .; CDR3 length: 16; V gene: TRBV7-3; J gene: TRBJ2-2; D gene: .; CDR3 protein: CASSFQSPANTGELFF; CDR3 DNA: TGTGCCAGCAGCTTCCAGTCCCCTGCGAACACCGGGGAGCTGTTTTTT